This T cell receptor beta chain was sequenced during a study of CXCR3-negative and CXCR3-positive naive CD8 T cells. Study-wide points: Higher TRB CDR3 hydrophobicity marked CXCR3-positive naive cells relative to CXCR3-negative naive cells. Comparably high diversity was seen in both naive subsets, and much lower diversity in memory CD8+ cells.

The study made its TRB cDNA libraries by 5' RACE, adding UMI labels. TCRdb reprocessed the 5' RACE reads and stores each CDR3 protein as one record, lacking DNA. The sample has about 5,200 distinct CDR3 sequences; the top ten hold approximately 2.6%. Germline values: CDR1 MGHRA, CDR2 YSYEKL. The CDR3 runs to 16 residues. About this clonotype: Its antigen is unknown.

Sorting was done in triplicate for each CD8+ T cell subset (300,000 cells each). Material for sequencing was naive CXCR3- CD8+ T cells from blood. This sample's subset: CD45RO-CCR7+CD27+CD95- naive CD8+ T cells lacking CXCR3 (TNR3-). The sequence came from a human donor in good health. Some clones in this sample may be carry-over from other donors' samples. The chain links TRBV4-1 to TRBJ2-7; TCRdb indicates TRBD2, and absent DNA this call remains unverified. The CDR3 protein is CASSPRTSGRNREQYF.